This T cell receptor (beta chain) comes out of a study of T cell repertoires in cytomegalovirus infection (dated by TCRdb to about 2019). The study in broad terms: Donor HLA type was relevant to the analysis, as public TCR beta signatures indicated carriage of CMV infection together with the matching HLA type.

As encoded in the germline V gene (reference sequence), CDR1 is DFQATT while CDR2 is SNEGSKA. Clipping removes 6 bases from V and 1 base from J, with 7 as the unmatched junction base count. Its CDR3 holds 14 amino acids, cysteine through phenylalanine. The only DNA kept is the CDR3, 42 bases in frame from the first base. This clonotype showed up many times. The antigen it recognizes is unknown. No clone much larger than this one lies a single base away; base qualities are absent. TCRdb names Illumina HiSeq 1500 as the instrument used. TCRdb ran its own pipeline on the public reads, namely fastp trimming at Q25 and MiXCR clone calling, and kept in-frame beta chains. Each entry is one CDR3 protein sequence, shown with its most common DNA and genes. For this sample the table gives around 440,000 distinct CDR3 sequences, of which around 11% were detected only once. The ten largest account for around 9.6% of the sample.

General findings and caveats noted by the study authors: Carriers of CMV infection plus the relevant HLA type were discriminated by the cumulative frequency of public TCR beta family members in the study cohort and in an independent approximately 340-donor cohort. The ex vivo response was dominated by HLA-C-restricted CMV-specific TCR beta clonotypes, which also provided the single most frequent clonotype in two of eight donors.

Source material: PBMCs. Rearrangement joined TRBV20-1 to TRBJ1-1, with TRBD1 identical over 8 junction bases. The receptor comes from a human donor in good health (CMV status not recorded). Some clones in this sample may be carry-over from other donors' samples. The DNA reads as follows: TGCAGTGCCTACAGGGGGGCGAGGAACACTGAAGCTTTCTTT. Its amino acids are CSAYRGARNTEAFF.